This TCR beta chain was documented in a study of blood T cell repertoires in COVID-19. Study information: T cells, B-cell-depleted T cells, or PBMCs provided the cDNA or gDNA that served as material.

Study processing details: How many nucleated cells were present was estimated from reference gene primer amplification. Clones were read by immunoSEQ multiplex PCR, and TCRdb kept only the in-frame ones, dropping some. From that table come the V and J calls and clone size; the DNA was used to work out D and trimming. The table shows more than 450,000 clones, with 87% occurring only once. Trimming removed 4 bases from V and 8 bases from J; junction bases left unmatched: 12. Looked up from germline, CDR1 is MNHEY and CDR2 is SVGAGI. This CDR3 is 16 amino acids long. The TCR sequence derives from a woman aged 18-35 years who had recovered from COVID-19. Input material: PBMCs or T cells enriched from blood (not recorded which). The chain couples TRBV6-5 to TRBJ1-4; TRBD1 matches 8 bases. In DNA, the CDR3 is TGTGCCAGCAGTTCCGGGACAGGCGGAAAATCAGAAAAACTGTTTTTT. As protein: CASSSGTGGKSEKLFF.